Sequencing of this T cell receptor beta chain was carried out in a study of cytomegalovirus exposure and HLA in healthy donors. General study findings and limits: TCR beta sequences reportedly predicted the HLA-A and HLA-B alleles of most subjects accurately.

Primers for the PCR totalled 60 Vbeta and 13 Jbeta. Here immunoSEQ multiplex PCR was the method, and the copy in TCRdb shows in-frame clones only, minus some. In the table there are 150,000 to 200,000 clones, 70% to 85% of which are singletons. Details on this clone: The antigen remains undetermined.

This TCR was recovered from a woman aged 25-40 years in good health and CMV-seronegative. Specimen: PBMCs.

CDR3 sequence (DNA): TGCGCCAGCAGCCCCCGGGACACTAACTATGGCTACACCTTC. Translating gives CASSPRDTNYGYTF. The chain recombines TRBV5-1 with TRBJ1-2; possible D gene TRBD1, 6 bases. V was clipped by 4 bases and J by 0 bases, with 10 bases between them. CDR1 is SGHRS and CDR2 is YFSETQ in the germline V gene. The length of the CDR3 is 14 residues.